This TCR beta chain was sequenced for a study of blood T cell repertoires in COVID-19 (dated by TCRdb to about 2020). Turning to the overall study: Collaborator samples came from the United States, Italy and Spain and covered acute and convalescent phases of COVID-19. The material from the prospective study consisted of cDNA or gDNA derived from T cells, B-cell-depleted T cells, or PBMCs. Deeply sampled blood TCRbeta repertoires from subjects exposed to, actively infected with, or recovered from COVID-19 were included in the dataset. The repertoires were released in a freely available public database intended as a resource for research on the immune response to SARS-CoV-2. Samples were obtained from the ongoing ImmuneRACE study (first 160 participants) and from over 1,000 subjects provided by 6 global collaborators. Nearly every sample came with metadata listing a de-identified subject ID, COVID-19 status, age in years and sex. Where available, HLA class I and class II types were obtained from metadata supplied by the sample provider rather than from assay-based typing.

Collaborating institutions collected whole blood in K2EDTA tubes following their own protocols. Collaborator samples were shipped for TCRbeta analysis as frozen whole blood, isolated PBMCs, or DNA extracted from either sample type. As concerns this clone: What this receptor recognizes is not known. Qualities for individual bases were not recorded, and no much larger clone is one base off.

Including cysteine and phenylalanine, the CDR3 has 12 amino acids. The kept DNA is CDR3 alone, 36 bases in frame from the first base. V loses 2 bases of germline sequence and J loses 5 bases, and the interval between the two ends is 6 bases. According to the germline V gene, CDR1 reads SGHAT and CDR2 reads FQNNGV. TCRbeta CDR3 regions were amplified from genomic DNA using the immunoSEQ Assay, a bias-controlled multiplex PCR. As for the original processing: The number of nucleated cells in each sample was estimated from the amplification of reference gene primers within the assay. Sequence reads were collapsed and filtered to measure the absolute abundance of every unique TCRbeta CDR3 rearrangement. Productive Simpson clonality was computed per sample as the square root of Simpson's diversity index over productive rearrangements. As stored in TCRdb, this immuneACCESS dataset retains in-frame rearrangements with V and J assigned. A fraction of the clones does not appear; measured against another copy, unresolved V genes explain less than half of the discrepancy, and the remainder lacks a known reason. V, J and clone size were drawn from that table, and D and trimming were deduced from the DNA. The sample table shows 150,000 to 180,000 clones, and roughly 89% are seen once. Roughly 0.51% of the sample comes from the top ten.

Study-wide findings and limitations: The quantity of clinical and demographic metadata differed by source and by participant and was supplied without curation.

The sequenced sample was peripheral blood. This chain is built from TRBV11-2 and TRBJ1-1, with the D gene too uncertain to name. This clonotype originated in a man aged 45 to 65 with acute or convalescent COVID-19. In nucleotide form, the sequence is TGTGCCAGCAGCTTACGGGTGACTGAAGCTTTCTTT. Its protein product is CASSLRVTEAFF.